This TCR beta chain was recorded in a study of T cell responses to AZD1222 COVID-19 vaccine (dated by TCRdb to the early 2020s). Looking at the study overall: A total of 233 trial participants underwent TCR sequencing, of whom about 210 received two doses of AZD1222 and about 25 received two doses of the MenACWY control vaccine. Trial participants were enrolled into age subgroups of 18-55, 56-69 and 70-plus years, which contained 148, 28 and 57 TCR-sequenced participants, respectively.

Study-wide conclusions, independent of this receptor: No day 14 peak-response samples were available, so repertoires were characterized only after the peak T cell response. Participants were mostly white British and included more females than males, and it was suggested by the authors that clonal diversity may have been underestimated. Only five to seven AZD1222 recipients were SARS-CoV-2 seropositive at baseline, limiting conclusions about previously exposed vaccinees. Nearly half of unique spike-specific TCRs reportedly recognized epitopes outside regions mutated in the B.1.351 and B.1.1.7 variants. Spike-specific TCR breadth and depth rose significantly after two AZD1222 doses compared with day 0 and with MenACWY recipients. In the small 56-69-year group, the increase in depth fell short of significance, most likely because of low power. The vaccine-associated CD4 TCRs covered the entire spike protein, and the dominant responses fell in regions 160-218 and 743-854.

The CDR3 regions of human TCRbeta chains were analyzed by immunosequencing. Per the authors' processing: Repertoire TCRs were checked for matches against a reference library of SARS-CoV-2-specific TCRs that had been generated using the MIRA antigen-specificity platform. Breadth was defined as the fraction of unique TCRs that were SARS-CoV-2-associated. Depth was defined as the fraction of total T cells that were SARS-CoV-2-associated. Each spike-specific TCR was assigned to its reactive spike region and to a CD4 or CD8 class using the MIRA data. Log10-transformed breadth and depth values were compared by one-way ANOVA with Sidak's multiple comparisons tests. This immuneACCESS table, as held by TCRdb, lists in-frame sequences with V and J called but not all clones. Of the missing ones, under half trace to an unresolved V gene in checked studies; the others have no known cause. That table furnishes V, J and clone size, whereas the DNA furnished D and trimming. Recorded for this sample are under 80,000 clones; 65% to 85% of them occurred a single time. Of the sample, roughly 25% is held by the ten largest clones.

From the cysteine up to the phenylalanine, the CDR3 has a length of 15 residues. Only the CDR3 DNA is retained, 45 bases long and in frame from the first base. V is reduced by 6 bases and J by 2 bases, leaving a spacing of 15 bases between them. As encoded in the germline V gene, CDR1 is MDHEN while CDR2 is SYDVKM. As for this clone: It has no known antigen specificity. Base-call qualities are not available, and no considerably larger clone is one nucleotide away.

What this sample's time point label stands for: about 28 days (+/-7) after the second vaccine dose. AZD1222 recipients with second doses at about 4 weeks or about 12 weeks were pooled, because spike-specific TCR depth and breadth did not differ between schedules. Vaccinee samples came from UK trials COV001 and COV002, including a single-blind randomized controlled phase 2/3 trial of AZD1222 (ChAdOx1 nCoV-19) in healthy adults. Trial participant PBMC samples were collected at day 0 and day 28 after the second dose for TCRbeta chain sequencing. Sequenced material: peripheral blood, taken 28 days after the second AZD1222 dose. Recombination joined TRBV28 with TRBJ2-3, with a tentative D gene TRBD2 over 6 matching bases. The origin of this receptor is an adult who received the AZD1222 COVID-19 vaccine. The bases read TGTGCCAGCAGCCCCGCTGGGAGGTCCACAGATACGCAGTATTTT. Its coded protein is CASSPAGRSTDTQYF.